This section outlines one TCR beta chain sequence together with its context. Its antigen is still unknown. This specimen comes from a study of CD8+ T cells in alopecia areata. At the level of the study: Severity in treated patients was scored by percentage of scalp area affected. General observations from the study: As there was one nonresponder, how baseline CD8+ expansion relates to response remains uncertain.

CDR1 and CDR2 (germline): PRHDT, FYEKMQ (reference sequence). With 5 bases removed from V and 1 base from J, the gap between germline ends came to 15 bases. The CDR3 is 16 residues long. Specified treatment: oral pan-JAK inhibitor, 5-10 mg twice daily. The investigators collected lesional scalp punch biopsies and peripheral blood from alopecia areata patients. Sequencing templates came from extracted RNA that was reverse transcribed into cDNA. TCRdb's table, derived via immunoSEQ multiplex PCR, lists solely in-frame clones and lacks some. The data contain more than 150,000 clones, roughly 61% of them singletons.

The specimen comprised CD8+ T cells sorted from blood, sampled at week 24, from a patient treated with tofacitinib. The sequence was collected from a human donor with alopecia areata. The chain combines TRBV13 with TRBJ2-4; tentative D call: TRBD2 (5 bases). In DNA form, the CDR3 reads TGTGCCAGCAGCCCTATGGAAGGCGGGGCCAAAAACATTCAGTACTTC. Protein product: CASSPMEGGAKNIQYF.